The 5 T cell receptor beta chains below were found in one sample sequenced in a study of blood T cells in healthy people across ages. A J-beta primer mix and a sample-barcoded 5' primer were used in a second PCR of roughly 6 to 11 cycles. TCRdb called the 5' RACE reads again in MiXCR, with one record for every CDR3 protein. This table has hundreds of thousands of distinct CDR3 sequences, more than 45% appearing once. The specimen was blood. These receptor sequences come from a man aged 25-40 years in good health.

In DNA, the CDR3 is TGCGCCAGCAGCCAAGATCGGGGAGTAGCGGGAACCTACGAGCAGTACTTC. This gives the protein CASSQDRGVAGTYEQYF. The chain has TRBV4-3 and TRBJ2-7; 8 bases match TRBD2. The CDR3 runs to 17 residues. Trimming took 0 bases from V and 2 from J; bases not matched to a gene: 9. The germline CDR1 and CDR2 sequences are LGHNA and YSLEER.

The chain joins TRBV27 to TRBJ2-7; perhaps TRBD2 as D (5 bases). The CDR3 consists of 11 residues. CDR1 and CDR2 from the germline V gene are MNHEY and SMNVEV (reference sequence). V was cut by 11 bases and J by 4 bases, with 12 bases left in between. The CDR3 region has the DNA TGTGCCGTCATCCGGAGGTACGAGCAGTACTTC. It translates to CAVIRRYEQYF.

The chain joins TRBV7-2 to TRBJ1-5; D is ambiguous. From germline, CDR1 is SGHTA and CDR2 FQGNSA. V was cut by 1 base and J by 1 base, with 8 bases left in between. This CDR3 has 15 amino acids. The CDR3 nucleotides are TGTGCCAGCAGCTTAGGTCTGGGGAGCAATCAGCCCCAGCATTTT. Its protein product is CASSLGLGSNQPQHF.

The chain uses TRBV29-1 and TRBJ2-3, with TRBD2 matching over 9 bases. Germline loops: CDR1 SQVTM, CDR2 ANQGSEA. This CDR3 comprises 13 residues. V dropped 8 bases and J dropped 5; count of bases not matched to a gene: 8. The CDR3 nucleotides read TGCAGCCTTAGCTTAGCGGGAGTAGATACGCAGTATTTT. Residues: CSLSLAGVDTQYF.

The chain combines TRBV5-1 with TRBJ1-4; maybe TRBD1 (5 bases). Germline-derived CDR1 and CDR2 are SGHRS and YFSETQ. This CDR3 has 13 amino acids. Trimming removed 5 bases at V and 7 bases at J, with 12 bases between. The CDR3, as DNA: TGCGCCAGCAGATACAGGAGAGGTGAAAAACTGTTTTTT. Translation gives CASRYRRGEKLFF.